The T cell receptor beta chain under discussion was sequenced for a study of siplizumab effects on memory and regulatory T cells. Sequencing was performed with immunoSEQ multiplex PCR; in TCRdb, only in-frame clones are kept and a portion is missing. The data hold tens of thousands of clones, with 75% to 95% observed a single time. Study results and limitations: Among mappable alloreactive CD4+ clones, the Treg-derived fraction averaged roughly 70% with siplizumab versus about 25% in controls.

V was cut by 6 bases and J by 4 bases, with 9 bases left in between. CDR3 length: 12 amino acids. The germline CDR1 and CDR2 sequences are MNHEY and SMNVEV (reference sequence). In regard to this clone: Its specificity is not known.

The receptor comes from a human donor in good health. The V gene is TRBV27, the J gene TRBJ1-1; D remains unclear. Sequencing was performed on CD8+ T cells sorted from blood. CDR3 DNA sequence: TGTGCCAGCAGCAGACCGTCCACTGAAGCTTTCTTT. Protein sequence: CASSRPSTEAFF.